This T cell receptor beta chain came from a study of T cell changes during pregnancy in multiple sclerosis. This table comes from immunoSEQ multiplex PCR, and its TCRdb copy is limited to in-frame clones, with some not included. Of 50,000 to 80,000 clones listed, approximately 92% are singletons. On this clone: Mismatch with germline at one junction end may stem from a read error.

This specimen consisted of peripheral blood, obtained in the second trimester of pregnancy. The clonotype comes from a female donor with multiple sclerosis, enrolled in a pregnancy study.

CDR3 sequence reads: CATSRDSGRARDEQFF. CDR3 in DNA: TGTGCCACCAGCCGAGATAGCGGGAGGGCCAGGGATGAGCAGTTCTTC. The J gene is TRBJ2-1, the V gene TRBV15; 11 bases agree with TRBD2. The germline V gene has CDR1 LNHNV and CDR2 YYDKDF (reference sequence). The length of the CDR3 is 16 residues.